This TCR beta chain derives from a study of cytomegalovirus exposure and HLA in healthy donors. The V gene's germline CDR1 is GTSNPN and CDR2 SVGIG (reference sequence). The junction had 7 bases not matched to a gene; V was cut back by 5 bases and J by 4 bases. The CDR3 extends over 14 amino acids. 13 Jbeta primers and 60 Vbeta primers were used for the PCR. Repertoires were generated with immunoSEQ multiplex PCR, while TCRdb's copy carries only in-frame clones and drops some. The table lists about 180,000 clones, approximately 73% of them singletons. The genes are TRBV30 and TRBJ1-5; the match to TRBD1 covers 8 bases. The sample was PBMCs. This sequence was found in a woman aged 25 to 45 in good health and CMV-seropositive. DNA for the CDR3: TGTGCCTGGGGTCCTGGGACAGGTAATCAGCCCCAGCATTTT. Translation: CAWGPGTGNQPQHF.